This TCR beta chain was documented in a study of long-term antiretroviral therapy in people with HIV. About the study: The study's earliest collections predate the 2015 immediate-ART recommendation by about a decade.

The assay, immunoSEQ v3.0, was run at survey level. This table comes from immunoSEQ multiplex PCR, and its TCRdb copy is limited to in-frame clones, with some not included. The table lists tens of thousands of clones, over 90% of them singletons. This CDR3 spans 16 amino acids. Trimming took 3 bases from V and 0 from J, leaving 9 bases between them. Germline V lookup: CDR1 MGHDK, CDR2 SYGVNS. The receptor was isolated from a woman aged 45 to 65 with HIV. The material sequenced was unsorted PBMCs, taken 4.4 years after starting antiretroviral therapy. This chain joins TRBV25-1 and TRBJ2-6; D gene unclear. This chain's CDR3 is CASSESYYSGANVLTF. The CDR3 coding sequence is TGTGCCAGCAGTGAGTCCTACTACTCTGGGGCCAACGTCCTGACTTTC.